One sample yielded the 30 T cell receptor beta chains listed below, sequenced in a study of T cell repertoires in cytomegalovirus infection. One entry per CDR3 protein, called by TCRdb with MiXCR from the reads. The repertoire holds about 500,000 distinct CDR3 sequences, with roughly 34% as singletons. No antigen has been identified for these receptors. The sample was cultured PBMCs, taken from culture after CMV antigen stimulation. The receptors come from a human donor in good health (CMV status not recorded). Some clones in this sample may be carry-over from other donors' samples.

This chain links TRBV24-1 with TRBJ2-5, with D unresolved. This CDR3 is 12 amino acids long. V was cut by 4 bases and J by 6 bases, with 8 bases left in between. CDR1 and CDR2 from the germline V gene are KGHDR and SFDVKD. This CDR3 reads CATSEGLKTQYF. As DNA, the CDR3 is TGTGCCACCAGTGAAGGTTTGAAGACCCAGTACTTC.

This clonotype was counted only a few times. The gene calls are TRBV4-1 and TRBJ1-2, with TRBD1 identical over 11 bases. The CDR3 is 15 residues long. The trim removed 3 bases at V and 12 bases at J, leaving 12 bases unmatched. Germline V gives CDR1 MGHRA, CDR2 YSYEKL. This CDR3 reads CASSQTGTGGLEDTF. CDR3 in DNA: TGCGCCAGCAGCCAGACCGGGACAGGGGGTTTAGAGGACACCTTC.

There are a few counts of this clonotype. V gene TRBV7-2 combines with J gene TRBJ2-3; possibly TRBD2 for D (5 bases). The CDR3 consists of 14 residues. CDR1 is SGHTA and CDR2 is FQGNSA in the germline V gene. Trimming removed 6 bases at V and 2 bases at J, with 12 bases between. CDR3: CASSLRAVTDTQYF. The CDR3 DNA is TGTGCCAGCAGTTTGCGGGCCGTCACAGATACGCAGTATTTT.

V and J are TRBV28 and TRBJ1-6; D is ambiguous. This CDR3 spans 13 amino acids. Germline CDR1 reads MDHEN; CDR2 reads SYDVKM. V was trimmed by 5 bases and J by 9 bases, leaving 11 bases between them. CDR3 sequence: CASSRRALSPLHF. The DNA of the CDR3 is TGTGCCAGCAGTCGAAGGGCTCTTTCACCCCTCCACTTT.

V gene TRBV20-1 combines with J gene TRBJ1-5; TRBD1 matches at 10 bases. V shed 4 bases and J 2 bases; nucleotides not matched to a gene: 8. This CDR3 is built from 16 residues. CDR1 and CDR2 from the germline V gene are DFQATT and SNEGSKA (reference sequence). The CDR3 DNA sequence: TGCAGTGCTAAACCCTGGGACAGGGGTGGCAATCAGCCCCAGCATTTT. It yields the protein CSAKPWDRGGNQPQHF.

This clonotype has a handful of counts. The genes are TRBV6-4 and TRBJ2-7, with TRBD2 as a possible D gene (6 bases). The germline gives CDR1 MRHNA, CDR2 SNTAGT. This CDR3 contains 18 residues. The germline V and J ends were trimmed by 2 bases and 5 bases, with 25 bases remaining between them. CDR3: CASSDEASAPLGLNEQYV. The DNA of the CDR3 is TGTGCCAGCAGTGACGAGGCTAGCGCGCCCCTGGGGTTGAACGAGCAGTACGTC.

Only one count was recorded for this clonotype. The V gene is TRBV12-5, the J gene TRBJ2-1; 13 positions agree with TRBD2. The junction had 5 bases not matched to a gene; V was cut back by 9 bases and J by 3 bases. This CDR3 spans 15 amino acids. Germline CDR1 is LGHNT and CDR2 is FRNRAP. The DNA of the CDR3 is TGTGCTAGCCGAGGGACTAGCGGGATCTACAATGAGCAGTTCTTC. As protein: CASRGTSGIYNEQFF.

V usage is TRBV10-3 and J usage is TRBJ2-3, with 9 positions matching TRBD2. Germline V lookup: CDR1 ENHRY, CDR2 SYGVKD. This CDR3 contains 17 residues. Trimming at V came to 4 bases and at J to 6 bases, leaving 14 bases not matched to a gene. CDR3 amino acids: CAISVGNIGTSRDTQYF. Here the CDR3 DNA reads TGTGCCATCAGTGTCGGGAACATAGGGACTAGCAGGGATACGCAGTATTTT.

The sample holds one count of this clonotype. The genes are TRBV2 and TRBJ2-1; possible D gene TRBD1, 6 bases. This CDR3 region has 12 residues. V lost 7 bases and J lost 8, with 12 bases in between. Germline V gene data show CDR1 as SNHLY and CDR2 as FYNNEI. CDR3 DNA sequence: TGTGCCAGCAACACAGGGTTACATGAGCAGTTCTTC. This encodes CASNTGLHEQFF.

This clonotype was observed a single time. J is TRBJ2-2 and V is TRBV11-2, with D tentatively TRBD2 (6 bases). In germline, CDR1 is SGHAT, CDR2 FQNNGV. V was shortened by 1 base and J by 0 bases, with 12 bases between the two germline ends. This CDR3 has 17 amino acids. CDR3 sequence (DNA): TGTGCCAGCAGCTTAGTGGGACTTTTATCGAACACCGGGGAGCTGTTTTTT. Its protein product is CASSLVGLLSNTGELFF.

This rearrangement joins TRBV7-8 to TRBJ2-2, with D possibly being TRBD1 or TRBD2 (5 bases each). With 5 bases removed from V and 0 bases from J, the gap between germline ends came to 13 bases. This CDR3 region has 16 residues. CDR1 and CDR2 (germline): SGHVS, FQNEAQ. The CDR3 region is CASSQPGRANTGELFF. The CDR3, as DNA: TGTGCCAGCAGCCAACCGGGACGCGCGAACACCGGGGAGCTGTTTTTT.

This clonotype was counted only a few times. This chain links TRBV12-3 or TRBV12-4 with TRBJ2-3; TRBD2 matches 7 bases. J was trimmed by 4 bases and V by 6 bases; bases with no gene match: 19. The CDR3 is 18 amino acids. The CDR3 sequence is CASSPDPGGHVGADTQYF. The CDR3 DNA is TGTGCCAGCAGCCCCGATCCGGGGGGTCATGTTGGCGCAGATACGCAGTATTTT.

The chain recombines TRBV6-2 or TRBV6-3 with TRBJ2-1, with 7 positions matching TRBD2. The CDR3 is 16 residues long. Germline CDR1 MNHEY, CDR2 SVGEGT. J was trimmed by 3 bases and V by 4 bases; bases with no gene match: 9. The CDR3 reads CASSSVGLGVYNEQFF. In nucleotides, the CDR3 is TGTGCCAGCAGTTCCGTAGGACTAGGGGTCTACAATGAGCAGTTCTTC.

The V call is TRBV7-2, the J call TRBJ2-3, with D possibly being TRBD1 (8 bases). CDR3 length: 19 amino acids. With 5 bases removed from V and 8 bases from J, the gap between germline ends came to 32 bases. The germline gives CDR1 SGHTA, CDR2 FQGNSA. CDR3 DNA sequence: TGTGCCAGCAGCATCATATTCAGGGGGCGGGGGAGGGAAAGGGCTACGCAGTATTTT. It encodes CASSIIFRGRGRERATQYF.

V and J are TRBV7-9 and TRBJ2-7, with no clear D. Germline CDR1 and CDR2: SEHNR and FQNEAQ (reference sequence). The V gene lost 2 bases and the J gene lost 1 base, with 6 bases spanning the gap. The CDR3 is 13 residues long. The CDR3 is CASSLYGSYEQYF. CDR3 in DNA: TGTGCCAGCAGCTTATATGGATCCTACGAGCAGTACTTC.

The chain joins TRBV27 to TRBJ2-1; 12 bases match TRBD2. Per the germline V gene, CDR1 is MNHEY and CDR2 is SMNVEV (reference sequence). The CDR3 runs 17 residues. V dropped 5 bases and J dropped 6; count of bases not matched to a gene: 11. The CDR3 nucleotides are TGTGCCAGCAGTGGGACTAGCGGGTTCCGGGGCGGCAATGAGCAGTTCTTC. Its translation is CASSGTSGFRGGNEQFF.

CDR3 region: CASSLRVRDYGYTF. The DNA of the CDR3 is TGTGCCAGTAGTCTCAGGGTACGGGACTATGGCTACACCTTC. The chain uses TRBV19 and TRBJ1-2; tentative D call: TRBD1 (5 bases). Germline V gene lookup returns CDR1 LNHDA and CDR2 SQIVND (reference sequence). The CDR3 is 14 amino acids. The V and J ends lost 5 bases and 3 bases respectively, with 13 bases between them.

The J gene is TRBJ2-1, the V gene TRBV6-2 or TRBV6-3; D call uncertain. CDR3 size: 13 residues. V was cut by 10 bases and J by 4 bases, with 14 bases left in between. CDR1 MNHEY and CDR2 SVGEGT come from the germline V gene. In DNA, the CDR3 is TGTGCCACCGCCGAACTAACTTACAATGAGCAGTTCTTC. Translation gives CATAELTYNEQFF.

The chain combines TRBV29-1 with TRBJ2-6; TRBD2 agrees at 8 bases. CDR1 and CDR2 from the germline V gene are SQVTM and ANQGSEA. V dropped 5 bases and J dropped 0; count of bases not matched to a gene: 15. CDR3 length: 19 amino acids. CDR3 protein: CSVTQRASGPYSGANVLTF. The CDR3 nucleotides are TGCAGCGTTACTCAGCGTGCTAGCGGGCCTTACTCTGGGGCCAACGTCCTGACTTTC.

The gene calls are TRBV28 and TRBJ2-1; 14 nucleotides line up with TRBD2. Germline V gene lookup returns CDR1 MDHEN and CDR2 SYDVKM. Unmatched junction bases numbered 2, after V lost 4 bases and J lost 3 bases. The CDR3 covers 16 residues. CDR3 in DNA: TGTGCCAGCAGTTCAGGGACTAGCGGGAGCTACAATGAGCAGTTCTTC. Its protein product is CASSSGTSGSYNEQFF.

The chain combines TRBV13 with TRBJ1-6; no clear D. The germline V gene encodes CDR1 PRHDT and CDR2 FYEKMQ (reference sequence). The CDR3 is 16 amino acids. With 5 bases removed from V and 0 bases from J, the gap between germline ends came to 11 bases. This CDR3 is CASSLEGLSYNSPLHF. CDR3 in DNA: TGTGCCAGCAGCCTCGAGGGCCTCTCCTATAATTCACCCCTCCACTTT.

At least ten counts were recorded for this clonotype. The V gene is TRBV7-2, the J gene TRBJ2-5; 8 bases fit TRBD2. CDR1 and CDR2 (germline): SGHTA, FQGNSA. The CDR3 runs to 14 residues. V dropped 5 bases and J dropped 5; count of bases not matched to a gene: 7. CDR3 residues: CASSPGLARETQYF. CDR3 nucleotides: TGTGCCAGCAGCCCCGGACTAGCTCGGGAGACCCAGTACTTC.

CDR3 protein: CASSQDVLPSTNYGYTF. The CDR3 DNA reads as TGCGCCAGCAGCCAAGACGTCCTCCCGAGTACTAACTATGGCTACACCTTC. The chain uses TRBV4-1 and TRBJ1-2; no clear D gene. Trimming stripped 0 bases from V and 0 bases from J, with 14 bases between. The CDR3 totals 17 residues. The germline CDR1 and CDR2 sequences are MGHRA and YSYEKL.

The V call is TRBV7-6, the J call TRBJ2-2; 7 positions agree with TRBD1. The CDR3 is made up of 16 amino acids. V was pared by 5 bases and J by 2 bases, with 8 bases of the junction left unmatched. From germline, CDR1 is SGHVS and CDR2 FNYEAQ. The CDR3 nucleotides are TGTGCCAGCAGCCGGTTACAGGGGAGAAACACCGGGGAGCTGTTTTTT. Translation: CASSRLQGRNTGELFF. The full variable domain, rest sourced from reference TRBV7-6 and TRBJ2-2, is GAGVSQSPRYKVTKRGQDVALRCDPISGHVSLYWYRQALGQGPEFLTYFNYEAQQDKSGLPNDRFSAERPEGSISTLTIQRTEQRDSAMYRCASSRLQGRNTGELFFGEGSRLTVL.

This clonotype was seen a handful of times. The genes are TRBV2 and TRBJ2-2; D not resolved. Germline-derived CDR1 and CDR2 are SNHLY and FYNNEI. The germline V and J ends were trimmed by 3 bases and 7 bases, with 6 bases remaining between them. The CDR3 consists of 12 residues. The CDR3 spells CASSELGGELFF. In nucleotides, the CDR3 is TGTGCCAGCAGTGAGCTGGGCGGGGAGCTGTTTTTT.

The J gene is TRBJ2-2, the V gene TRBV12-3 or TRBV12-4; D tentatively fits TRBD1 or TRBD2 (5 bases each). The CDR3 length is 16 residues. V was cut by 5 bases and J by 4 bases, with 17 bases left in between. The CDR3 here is CASSQYRDPSTGELFF. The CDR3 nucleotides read TGTGCCAGCAGTCAGTACCGGGACCCATCCACCGGGGAGCTGTTTTTT.

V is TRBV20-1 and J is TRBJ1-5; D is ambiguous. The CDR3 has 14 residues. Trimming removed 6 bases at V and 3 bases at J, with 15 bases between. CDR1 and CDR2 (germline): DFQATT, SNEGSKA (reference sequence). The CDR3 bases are TGCAGTGCCAAACCGGGAGGAGTCAATCAGCCCCAGCATTTT. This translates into CSAKPGGVNQPQHF.

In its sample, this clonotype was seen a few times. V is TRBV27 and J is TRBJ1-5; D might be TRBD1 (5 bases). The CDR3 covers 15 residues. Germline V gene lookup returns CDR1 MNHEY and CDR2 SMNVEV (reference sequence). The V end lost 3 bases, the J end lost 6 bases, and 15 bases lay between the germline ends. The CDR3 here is CASSFTTDGGQPQHF. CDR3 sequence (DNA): TGTGCCAGCAGTTTTACGACCGATGGGGGTCAGCCCCAGCATTTT.

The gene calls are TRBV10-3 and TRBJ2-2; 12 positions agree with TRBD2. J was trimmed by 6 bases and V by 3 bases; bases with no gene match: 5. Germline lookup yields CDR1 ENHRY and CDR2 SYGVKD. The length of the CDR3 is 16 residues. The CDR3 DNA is TGTGCCATCAGTGAACGGACTAGCGGGATAGCCGGGGAGCTGTTTTTT. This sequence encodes CAISERTSGIAGELFF.

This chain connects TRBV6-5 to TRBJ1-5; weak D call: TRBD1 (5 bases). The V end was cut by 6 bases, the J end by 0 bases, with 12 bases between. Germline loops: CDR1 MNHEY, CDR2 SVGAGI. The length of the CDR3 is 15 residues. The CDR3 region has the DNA TGTGCCAGCAGCCCTCAGGGAGATAGCAATCAGCCCCAGCATTTT. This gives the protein CASSPQGDSNQPQHF.